This T cell receptor beta chain stems from a study of T cell repertoires in cytomegalovirus infection. TCRdb recomputed calls from the reads with MiXCR, one row per CDR3 protein. The sample yields 700,000 to 900,000 distinct CDR3 sequences, 25% to 30% seen once. Germline V gene data show CDR1 as SGHTA and CDR2 as FQGNSA. The V segment lost 0 bases and the J segment 4 bases; nucleotides outside the gene matches: 8. The CDR3 spans 18 residues. Many counts were recorded for this clonotype. Its antigen is undetermined. The chain recombines TRBV7-2 with TRBJ2-6; 8 bases align to TRBD1. The sequence was collected from a human donor in good health (CMV status not recorded). Some clones in this sample may be carry-over from other donors' samples. The sample consisted of cultured CD8+ T cells from PBMCs, taken from culture after CMV antigen stimulation. This CDR3 reads CASSLARQGAIGANVLTF. The CDR3 DNA is TGTGCCAGCAGCTTAGCGCGGCAGGGGGCAATCGGGGCCAACGTCCTGACTTTC.